The 7 T cell receptor beta chains presented below share a single source sample, sequenced in a study of shared clonotypes between healthy human individuals. The data were produced by immunoSEQ multiplex PCR, yet TCRdb's version contains in-frame clones alone and is incomplete. The sample includes roughly 640,000 clones, roughly 70% of them seen just once. The sequencing sample was made of memory CD4+ T cells sorted from blood. Subset defined: CD45RA-negative fraction. The receptor set was obtained from a woman aged 25-40 years in good health.

This clone was counted only a few times. This chain uses TRBV7-9 with TRBJ2-4; D call uncertain. The germline V gene has CDR1 SEHNR and CDR2 FQNEAQ (reference sequence). The CDR3 is 12 amino acids. Trimming shortened V by 5 bases and J by 5 bases, and 7 bases separated the two germline ends. Here the CDR3 reads CASSLSQNIQYF. The CDR3 DNA is TGTGCCAGCAGCCTCAGTCAAAACATTCAGTACTTC.

The chain employs TRBV29-1 and TRBJ2-5; D unresolved. With 3 bases removed from V and 2 bases from J, the gap between germline ends came to 13 bases. CDR1 and CDR2 from the germline V gene are SQVTM and ANQGSEA. The CDR3 spans 14 residues. CDR3 loop: CSVEWFGRQETQYF. The CDR3 nucleotides are TGCAGCGTTGAGTGGTTCGGGCGGCAAGAGACCCAGTACTTC.

The chain recombines TRBV29-1 with TRBJ1-2; D remains unclear. Trimming removed 4 bases from V and 0 bases from J, with 9 bases in between. Germline loops: CDR1 SQVTM, CDR2 ANQGSEA. This CDR3 region has 13 residues. For the CDR3, the DNA is TGCAGCGTTGCGATACTTTCTAACTATGGCTACACCTTC. It yields the protein CSVAILSNYGYTF.

This sequence joins TRBV9 and TRBJ2-1; the match to TRBD2 covers 12 bases. Germline trimming cut 4 bases from V and 8 bases from J; bases unmatched to any gene: 10. Per germline, CDR1 SGDLS and CDR2 YYNGEE. This CDR3 is built from 16 residues. CDR3 region: CASSPRLAGAGDEQFF. For the CDR3, the DNA is TGTGCCAGCAGCCCCCGACTAGCGGGAGCAGGGGATGAGCAGTTCTTC.

The chain is built from TRBV6-6 and TRBJ1-2; D is undetermined. The CDR3 spans 14 residues. The V end lost 2 bases, the J end lost 7 bases, and 14 bases lay between the germline ends. From germline, CDR1 is MNHNY and CDR2 SVGAGI (reference sequence). The CDR3 DNA is TGTGCCAGCAGTTACCAGCCAAGCGGGCCTGGCTACACCTTC. Protein sequence: CASSYQPSGPGYTF.

The chain uses TRBV25-1 and TRBJ1-1, with D tentatively TRBD1 (5 bases). Trimming left V 5 bases short and J 2 bases short, with 6 bases between. The CDR3 consists of 12 residues. Germline CDR1 and CDR2: MGHDK and SYGVNS. CDR3 protein: CASSRGNTEAFF. As DNA, the CDR3 is TGTGCCAGCAGTAGGGGCAACACTGAAGCTTTCTTT.

The chain is built from TRBV18 and TRBJ2-1, with D possibly being TRBD1 (6 bases). CDR3 length equals 15 residues. V gave up 0 bases and J gave up 3 bases, with 9 bases separating them. Germline assignment: CDR1 KGHSH and CDR2 LQKENI. CDR3 sequence (DNA): TGTGCCAGCTCACCACCGGGGGACAACTACAATGAGCAGTTCTTC. Its protein is CASSPPGDNYNEQFF.